The 14 T cell receptor beta chains listed next were all sequenced from one sample in a study of cytomegalovirus exposure and HLA in healthy donors. PCR amplification relied on 60 Vbeta primers (plus 13 Jbeta primers). Only in-frame clones appear in the TCRdb table, and some are missing; sequencing was by immunoSEQ multiplex PCR. Of under 150,000 clones listed, about 80% are singletons. The specimen sequenced was PBMCs. These receptors originate from a male donor in good health and CMV-seropositive.

The chain links TRBV6-1 to TRBJ1-2, with a possible D match to TRBD1 (5 bases). The germline CDR1 and CDR2 sequences are MNHNS and SASEGT. The V end was cut by 5 bases, the J end by 2 bases, with 15 bases between. The CDR3 spans 15 residues. CDR3 DNA sequence: TGTGCCAGCAGTCATCGGACAACGCAGAACTATGGCTACACCTTC. Translated, it gives CASSHRTTQNYGYTF.

The CDR3 spells CSGDGQGGETQYF. The CDR3 DNA follows: TGCAGCGGGGATGGACAGGGGGGAGAGACCCAGTACTTC. V and J are TRBV29-1 and TRBJ2-5; 10 nucleotides align to TRBD1. From germline, CDR1 is SQVTM and CDR2 ANQGSEA. V dropped 7 bases and J dropped 4; count of bases not matched to a gene: 6. The CDR3 runs to 13 residues.

The gene calls are TRBV4-1 and TRBJ2-5, with 8 positions matching TRBD2. This CDR3 contains 17 residues. CDR1 is MGHRA and CDR2 is YSYEKL in the germline V gene. V trimming: 0 bases; J trimming: 5 bases; junction bases outside the gene matches: 11. CDR3 DNA sequence: TGCGCCAGCAGCCAAGATTGGCGGGCTTCGGGAGGGGAGACCCAGTACTTC. It translates to CASSQDWRASGGETQYF.

The chain links TRBV7-2 to TRBJ2-5; a weak D match, TRBD1 (6 bases). Germline V gene lookup returns CDR1 SGHTA and CDR2 FQGNSA. The V end was cut by 2 bases, the J end by 4 bases, with 8 bases between. CDR3 length equals 13 residues. In DNA form, the CDR3 reads TGTGCCAGCAGCTTAAGGACAGTAGAGACCCAGTACTTC. This sequence encodes CASSLRTVETQYF.

The V and J genes are TRBV5-6 and TRBJ2-2; 8 bases map to TRBD1. This CDR3 spans 17 amino acids. V lost 3 bases and J lost 4; bases outside the gene matches: 11. The V gene's germline CDR1 is SGHDT and CDR2 YYEEEE. The CDR3 here is CASSSYRTGTVTGELFF. CDR3 in DNA: TGTGCCAGCAGCTCCTATCGGACAGGGACAGTCACCGGGGAGCTGTTTTTT.

Of note for this clone: At one end, the junction sequence differs from germline, possibly due to a read error. The chain uses TRBV7-7 and TRBJ2-7, with D perhaps TRBD1 (6 bases). The germline CDR1 and CDR2 sequences are SSHAT and FNYEAQ (reference sequence). The CDR3 is 10 residues long. The chain's CDR3 is CASSPGVPYF. In nucleotides, the CDR3 is TGTGCTAGCAGTCCAGGGGTTCCGTACTTC. Full variable domain (remainder filled in from reference TRBV7-7 and TRBJ2-7): GAGVSQSPRYKVTKRGQDVTLRCDPISSHATLYWYQQALGQGPEFLTYFNYEAQPDKSGLPSDRFSAERPEGSISTLTIQRTEQRDSAMYRCASSPGVPYFGPGTRLTVT.

The V and J genes are TRBV5-4 and TRBJ1-6; TRBD1 is a possible D gene (5 bases). The CDR3 loop spans 16 amino acids. Trimming took 1 base from V and 6 from J, leaving 14 bases between them. Germline lookup yields CDR1 SGHNT and CDR2 YYREEE (reference sequence). DNA for the CDR3: TGTGCCAGCAGCTTGTTGGGGGGTTTGGTTAATTCACCCCTCCACTTT. It translates to CASSLLGGLVNSPLHF.

V gene TRBV30 combines with J gene TRBJ2-1; TRBD2 matches at 11 bases. The CDR3 runs to 18 residues. In germline, CDR1 is GTSNPN, CDR2 SVGIG (reference sequence). V lost 0 bases to trimming and J lost 0 bases; unmatched junction nucleotides: 7. CDR3 sequence: CAWSVWLAGGRSYNEQFF. The CDR3 DNA sequence: TGTGCCTGGAGTGTATGGCTAGCGGGAGGCCGCTCCTACAATGAGCAGTTCTTC.

The chain links TRBV4-1 to TRBJ2-1; D not certain. This CDR3 is built from 13 residues. From germline, CDR1 is MGHRA and CDR2 YSYEKL. Deletions cut 1 base from V and 9 bases from J, with 10 bases between. The CDR3 nucleotides are TGCGCCAGCAGCCAAGGTTTAGTAGCTGAGCAGTTCTTC. Translated, it gives CASSQGLVAEQFF.

The genes are TRBV18 and TRBJ2-3; 8 nucleotides line up with TRBD2. This CDR3 contains 15 residues. Germline V gene data show CDR1 as KGHSH and CDR2 as LQKENI. The V segment lost 3 bases and the J segment 1 base; nucleotides outside the gene matches: 3. The DNA for the CDR3 is TGTGCCAGCTCACCTGCAGCGGGAGGCACAGATACGCAGTATTTT. It translates to CASSPAAGGTDTQYF.

This clone was recorded only once. The V call is TRBV5-1, the J call TRBJ2-3; 10 positions agree with TRBD1. Germline V gene sequence: CDR1 SGHRS, CDR2 YFSETQ. Trimming took 4 bases from V and 5 from J; bases not matched to a gene: 10. The CDR3 consists of 16 residues. CDR3 sequence: CASSDGGTGEGDTQYF. In DNA, the CDR3 is TGCGCCAGCAGCGACGGAGGGACAGGGGAGGGAGATACGCAGTATTTT.

In its sample, this clone was seen a few times. The gene calls are TRBV5-4 and TRBJ2-2; 9 bases fit TRBD2. The CDR3 is made up of 16 amino acids. Per germline, CDR1 SGHNT and CDR2 YYREEE (reference sequence). V lost 4 bases and J lost 4; bases outside the gene matches: 8. DNA of the CDR3: TGTGCCAGCAGCCCTACCCAGCGGGAGGCCACCGGGGAGCTGTTTTTT. Encoded protein: CASSPTQREATGELFF.

The chain links TRBV6-6 to TRBJ1-3; D is ambiguous. CDR1 MNHNY and CDR2 SVGAGI come from the germline V gene (reference sequence). Deletions cut 1 base from V and 3 bases from J, with 13 bases between. The CDR3 runs 16 residues. The CDR3 loop reads CASSYYRPSGGNTIYF. The CDR3 DNA sequence: TGTGCCAGCAGTTACTACAGACCGTCAGGTGGAAACACCATATATTTT.

The chain joins TRBV5-5 to TRBJ2-2; D remains ambiguous. Trimming cost V 0 bases and J 2 bases, with 8 bases left between them. CDR1 is SGHKS, CDR2 YYEKEE, per germline (reference sequence). This CDR3 is 15 amino acids long. CDR3 bases: TGTGCCAGCAGCTTGGTTCACAGCAACACCGGGGAGCTGTTTTTT. The encoded protein is CASSLVHSNTGELFF.